One T cell receptor beta chain is described in this entry. This clonotype has a count of ten or more. No antigen is known for it. No base-level quality is on record; no much larger clone is a single base apart. This sample is part of a study of T cells in Graves' hyperthyroidism and ophthalmopathy (dated 2019 in TCRdb). Notes on the research overall: Peripheral blood samples were taken at the time of initial diagnosis, prior to any treatment. To identify TCR V-J signatures that set the groups apart, the researchers used a discovery cohort of roughly 100 patients, made up of 40 to 45 with Graves' ophthalmopathy and 55 to 65 with stable Graves' hyperthyroidism. The study also compared thyroid tissue and blood T-cell repertoires from more than five Graves' hyperthyroidism patients. Prospective prediction of ophthalmopathy was tested in an independent validation cohort consisting of 18 hyperthyroidism patients and approximately 16 patients who later progressed to ophthalmopathy. For training and testing, the roughly 93 patients in the discovery cohort were randomly divided in a 7:3 ratio. Following sampling, methimazole starting at 30 mg daily was given to hyperthyroidism patients, and high-dose intravenous methylprednisolone was given to ophthalmopathy patients. The paper reports TCR Vbeta CDR3 sequencing of 130 to 150 peripheral blood samples: some 44 ophthalmopathy, 75 to 80 hyperthyroidism and 17 progressor patients.

The full study reports these points: In validation, the model predicted progression to ophthalmopathy with around 71% sensitivity and less than 80% specificity, a median of roughly seven months before onset. Most expanded thyroid clonotypes (frequency above 0.001) were also found in blood, which suggests that blood repertoires may mirror thyroid immune responses. Sample size was not statistically predetermined, and investigators were not blinded to group allocation. A model built on a 13 V-J signature distinguished ophthalmopathy from stable hyperthyroidism, reaching roughly 88% sensitivity and around 81% specificity in cross-validation and 80%/75% in testing.

TCR beta CDR3 regions were amplified from RNA transcripts. The first round of RT-PCR for the TCR CDR3 was performed with the HTBI primer set and the Qiagen OneStep RT-PCR kit. The libraries were constructed in a second round of multiplex PCR and then size-selected and purified. The libraries were sequenced on an Illumina HiSeq2000 using paired-end 100 bp reads. The authors' analysis ran thus. SOAPnuke was used to process the raw data, throwing out any read that contained adapters or uncalled bases, had a mean Phred below 15, or lacked an exact constant-primer or identifier match. High-quality paired reads were merged using COPE v1.2.5, and each unique nucleotide sequence was defined as a clonotype. MiTCR v1.1 was used to align the clonotypes against IMGT TRBV, TRBD and TRBJ reference segments. The analysis included only V-J combinations with a frequency above 0.0001, which together covered about 99% of the repertoires. A TCS score was defined as the ratio between F50 (clonal expansion) and ExV (chaos), using BLOSUM62-based TCRdist between CDR3 peptides within each V-J. Welch's t-statistics and random forest reduced fewer than 550 V-J features to 13, which were used in a naive Bayes classifier (R e1071). The public sequencing data were trimmed at Q25 with fastp and processed into clonotypes with MiXCR by TCRdb, which kept only in-frame beta chains. CDR3 protein sequences are deduplicated, and each keeps its most common genes and DNA. The V and J calls, along with clone size, are taken from TCRdb and not from the paper's own processing. Present in this sample are more than 300,000 distinct CDR3 sequences, about 13% of which were seen just once. The ten largest clones capture 9.2% of the sample.

Stable Graves' hyperthyroidism was defined as no progression to ophthalmopathy during 18 months of follow-up. The hyperthyroidism patients were between 18 and 65 years old and newly diagnosed, with a disease duration of less than 2 months. The study excluded patients with uncontrolled infections, other autoimmune diseases, pregnancy or lactation. Clinical symptoms, serum thyroxine and TRAb, thyroid ultrasound, and orbital computed tomography formed the basis for the diagnoses. PBMCs were isolated from about 10 ml of fresh peripheral blood by Ficoll-Paque density gradient centrifugation. Trizol reagent was used to extract total RNA, and RNA quality was then checked on an Agilent 2100 Bioanalyzer. The TCR was taken from a young woman with Graves' hyperthyroidism. The sequenced sample was blood.

Read as DNA, the sequence is TGTGCCAGCAGCGGGACAGGTCCCCAGGGCACTGAAGCTTTCTTT. It encodes CASSGTGPQGTEAFF. The sequence links TRBV9 to TRBJ1-1; the junction holds 7 bases that match TRBD1. According to the germline V gene, CDR1 reads SGDLS and CDR2 reads YYNGEE. CDR3 length: 15 amino acids, cysteine to phenylalanine. Only CDR3 DNA is held: 45 bases, read in frame from base 1. Clipping removes 3 bases from V and 4 bases from J, with 9 as the unmatched junction base count.